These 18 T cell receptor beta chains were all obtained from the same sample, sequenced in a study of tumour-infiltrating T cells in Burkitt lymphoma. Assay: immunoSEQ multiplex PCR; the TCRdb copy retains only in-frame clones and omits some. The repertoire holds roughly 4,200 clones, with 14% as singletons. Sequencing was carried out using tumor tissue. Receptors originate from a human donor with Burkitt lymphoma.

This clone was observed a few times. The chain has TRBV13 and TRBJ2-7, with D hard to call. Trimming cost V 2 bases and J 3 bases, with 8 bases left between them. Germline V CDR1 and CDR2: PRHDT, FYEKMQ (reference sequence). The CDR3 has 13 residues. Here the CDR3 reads CASSLSNSYEQYF. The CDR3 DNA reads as TGTGCCAGCAGCTTATCAAACAGCTACGAGCAGTACTTC.

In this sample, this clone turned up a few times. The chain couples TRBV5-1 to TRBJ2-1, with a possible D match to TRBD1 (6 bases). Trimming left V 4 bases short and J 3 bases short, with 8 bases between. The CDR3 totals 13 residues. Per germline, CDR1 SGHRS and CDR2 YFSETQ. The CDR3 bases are TGCGCCAGCAGCGCGGACAGCTACAATGAGCAGTTCTTC. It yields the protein CASSADSYNEQFF.

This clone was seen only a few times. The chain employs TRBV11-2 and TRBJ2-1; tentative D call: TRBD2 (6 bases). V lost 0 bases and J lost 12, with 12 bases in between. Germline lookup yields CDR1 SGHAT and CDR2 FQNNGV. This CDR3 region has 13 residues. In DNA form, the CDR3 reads TGTGCCAGCAGCTTAGATTATAGCGGAAGGCAGTTCTTC. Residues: CASSLDYSGRQFF. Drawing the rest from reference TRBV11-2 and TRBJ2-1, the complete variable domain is EAGVAQSPRYKIIEKRQSVAFWCNPISGHATLYWYQQILGQGPKLLIQFQNNGVVDDSQLPKDRFSAERLKGVDSTLKIQPAKLEDSAVYLCASSLDYSGRQFFGPGTRLTVL.

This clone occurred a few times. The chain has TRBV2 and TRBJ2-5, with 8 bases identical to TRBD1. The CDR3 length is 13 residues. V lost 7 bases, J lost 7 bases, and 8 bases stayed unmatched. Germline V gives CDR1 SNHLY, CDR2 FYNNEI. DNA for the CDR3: TGTGCCAGCAAAGGACAGGGTGGTTGGACCCAGTACTTC. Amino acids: CASKGQGGWTQYF.

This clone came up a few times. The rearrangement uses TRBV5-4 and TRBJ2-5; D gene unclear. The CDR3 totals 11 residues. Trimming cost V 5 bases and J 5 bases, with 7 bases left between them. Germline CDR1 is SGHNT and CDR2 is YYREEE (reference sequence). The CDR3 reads CASSVRETQYF. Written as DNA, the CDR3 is TGTGCCAGCAGTGTAAGGGAGACCCAGTACTTC. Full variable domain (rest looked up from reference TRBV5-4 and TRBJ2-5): ETGVTQSPTHLIKTRGQQVTLRCSSQSGHNTVSWYQQALGQGPQFIFQYYREEENGRGNFPPRFSGLQFPNYSSELNVNALELDDSALYLCASSVRETQYFGPGTRLLVL.

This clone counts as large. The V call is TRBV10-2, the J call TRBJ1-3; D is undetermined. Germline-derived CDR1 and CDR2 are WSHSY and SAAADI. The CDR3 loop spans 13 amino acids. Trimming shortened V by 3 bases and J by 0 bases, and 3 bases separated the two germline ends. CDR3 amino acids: CASSEVSGNTIYF. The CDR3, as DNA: TGCGCCAGCAGTGAAGTCTCTGGAAACACCATATATTTT.

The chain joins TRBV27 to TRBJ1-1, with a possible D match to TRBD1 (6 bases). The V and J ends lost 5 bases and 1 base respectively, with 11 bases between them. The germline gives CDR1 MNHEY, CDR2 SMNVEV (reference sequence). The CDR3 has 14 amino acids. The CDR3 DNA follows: TGTGCCAGCAGTGGCAGGGGTTCGAACACTGAAGCTTTCTTT. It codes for CASSGRGSNTEAFF.

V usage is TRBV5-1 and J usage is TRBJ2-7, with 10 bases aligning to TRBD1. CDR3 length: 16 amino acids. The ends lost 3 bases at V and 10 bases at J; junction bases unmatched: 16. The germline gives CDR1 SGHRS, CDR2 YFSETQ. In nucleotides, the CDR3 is TGCGCCAGCAGCTCCCAGGCAGGACAGGGGGACCGAGCCCAGTACTTC. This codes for CASSSQAGQGDRAQYF.

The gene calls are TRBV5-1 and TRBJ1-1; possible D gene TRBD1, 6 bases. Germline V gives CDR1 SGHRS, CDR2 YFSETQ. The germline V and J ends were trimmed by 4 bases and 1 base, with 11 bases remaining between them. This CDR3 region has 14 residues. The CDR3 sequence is CASSADSQNTEAFF. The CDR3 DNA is TGCGCCAGCAGCGCGGACAGCCAGAACACTGAAGCTTTCTTT.

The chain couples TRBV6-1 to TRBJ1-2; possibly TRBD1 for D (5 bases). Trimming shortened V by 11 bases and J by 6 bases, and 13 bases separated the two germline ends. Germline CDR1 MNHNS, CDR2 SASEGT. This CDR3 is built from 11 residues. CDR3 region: CAVRDGDGYTF. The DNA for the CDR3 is TGTGCCGTCCGGGACGGGGATGGCTACACCTTC.

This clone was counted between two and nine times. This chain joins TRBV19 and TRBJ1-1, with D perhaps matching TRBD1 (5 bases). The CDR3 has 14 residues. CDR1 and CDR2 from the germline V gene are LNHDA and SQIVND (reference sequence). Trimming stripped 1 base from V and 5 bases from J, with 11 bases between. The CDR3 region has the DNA TGTGCCAGTAGTATAGCCAGGGAGGGGACTGAAGCTTTCTTT. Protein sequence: CASSIAREGTEAFF.

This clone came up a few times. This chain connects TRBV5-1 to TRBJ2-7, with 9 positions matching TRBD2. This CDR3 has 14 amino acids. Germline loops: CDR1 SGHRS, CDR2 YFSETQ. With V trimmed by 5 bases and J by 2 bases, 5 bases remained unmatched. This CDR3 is CASSKLAGTYEQYF. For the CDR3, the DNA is TGCGCCAGCAGTAAGCTAGCGGGAACCTACGAGCAGTACTTC.

CDR3 amino acids: CASSIQGSQPQHF. The DNA of the CDR3 is TGTGCCAGTAGTATCCAGGGGTCTCAGCCCCAGCATTTT. This rearrangement joins TRBV19 to TRBJ1-5; the D gene is possibly TRBD1 (6 bases). Germline V gene data show CDR1 as LNHDA and CDR2 as SQIVND (reference sequence). CDR3 length: 13 residues. V was clipped by 3 bases and J by 6 bases, with 9 bases between them.

CDR3 DNA sequence: TGTGCCAGCAGCGAGGCGAGAAACTATGGCTACACCTTC. It codes for CASSEARNYGYTF. The chain couples TRBV6-1 to TRBJ1-2; no clear D gene. The CDR3 has 13 amino acids. The V end lost 6 bases, the J end lost 2 bases, and 10 bases lay between the germline ends. Germline values: CDR1 MNHNS, CDR2 SASEGT.

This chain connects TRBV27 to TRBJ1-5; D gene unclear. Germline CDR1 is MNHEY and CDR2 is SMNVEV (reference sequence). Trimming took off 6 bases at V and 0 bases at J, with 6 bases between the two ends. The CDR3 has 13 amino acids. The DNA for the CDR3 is TGTGCCAGCAGGCCGGATAGCAATCAGCCCCAGCATTTT. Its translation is CASRPDSNQPQHF.

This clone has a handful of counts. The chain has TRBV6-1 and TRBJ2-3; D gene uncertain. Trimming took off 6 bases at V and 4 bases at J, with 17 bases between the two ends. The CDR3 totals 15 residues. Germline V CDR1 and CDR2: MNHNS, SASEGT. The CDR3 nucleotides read TGTGCCAGCAGCGAACCCGGTGGTGTCGCAGATACGCAGTATTTT. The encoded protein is CASSEPGGVADTQYF.

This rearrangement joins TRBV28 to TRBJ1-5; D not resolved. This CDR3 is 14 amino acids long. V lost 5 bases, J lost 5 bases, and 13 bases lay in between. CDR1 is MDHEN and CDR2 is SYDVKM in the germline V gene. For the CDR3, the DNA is TGTGCCAGCAGTCCTCGGAAGGGTTATCAGCCCCAGCATTTT. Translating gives CASSPRKGYQPQHF.

The CDR3 nucleotides are TGTGCCAGCAGCCCGCCAGGGGAAAACACCATATATTTT. Translating it yields CASSPPGENTIYF. This chain links TRBV9 with TRBJ1-3; perhaps TRBD1 as D (6 bases). The CDR3 spans 13 residues. CDR1 SGDLS and CDR2 YYNGEE come from the germline V gene. The V gene lost 4 bases and the J gene lost 6 bases, with 11 bases spanning the gap.